This TCR beta chain was recovered during a study of blood T cells in healthy people across ages. A second about 7 to 12 cycle PCR used barcoded and J-beta primers. TCRdb re-analysed the 5' RACE reads in MiXCR, keeping a single row per CDR3 protein. The table has approximately 1,700,000 distinct CDR3 sequences, more than 35% seen once; the top ten hold roughly 24%. The sample consisted of blood. The receptor was derived from a human donor in good health.

DNA of the CDR3: TGCAGTGCTAGGGGACTAGCGGAGCAAGAGACCCAGTACTTC. Translating gives CSARGLAEQETQYF. This chain joins TRBV20-1 and TRBJ2-5; 11 nucleotides agree with TRBD2. CDR1 is DFQATT and CDR2 is SNEGSKA in the germline V gene (reference sequence). The CDR3 covers 14 residues. J was trimmed by 2 bases and V by 3 bases; bases with no gene match: 2.